This TCR beta chain was retrieved from a study of blood T cell repertoires in COVID-19. About the study: The United States, Italy and Spain provided the acute and convalescent COVID-19 samples. Sources were T cells, B-cell-depleted T cells, or PBMCs; the material itself was cDNA or gDNA.

Per the authors' pipeline: It was from reference gene primer amplification that nucleated cell counts were estimated. Here immunoSEQ multiplex PCR was the method, and the copy in TCRdb shows in-frame clones only, minus some. That table is the source of V, J and clone size, and D and trimming were worked out from the DNA. Of fewer than 250,000 clones listed, roughly 81% are singletons. This CDR3 has 17 residues. Trimming cost V 4 bases and J 2 bases; bases outside gene matches: 8. Germline V gives CDR1 MNHNS, CDR2 SASEGT. The sample taken for sequencing was peripheral blood. The source is a man in his fifties with acute or convalescent COVID-19. The chain uses TRBV6-1 and TRBJ2-3, with TRBD2 matching 11 bases. For the CDR3, the DNA is TGTGCCAGCAGTGGGTCTAGCGGGGGGATTAACACAGATACGCAGTATTTT. This sequence encodes CASSGSSGGINTDTQYF.